One and the same sample provided the 19 T cell receptor beta chains below, sequenced in a study of T cells in Graves' hyperthyroidism and ophthalmopathy (dated by TCRdb to about 2019). The library came from multiplex PCR. The sequencing machine was an Illumina HiSeq 2000. The TCR beta CDR3 regions were amplified from the RNA transcripts. The TCR CDR3 was subjected to a first round of RT-PCR using the HTBI primer set and the Qiagen OneStep RT-PCR kit. The public reads were run again by TCRdb, first through fastp at Q25 and then through MiXCR, and only productive beta chains were kept. Every entry covers one CDR3 protein and lists the most common genes and DNA from its rows. This sample gives about 720,000 distinct CDR3 sequences in total; roughly 15% of them show up just once. The ten largest clones represent approximately 8.4% of the sample. Sequenced sample: blood. The receptor set was obtained from a man between 18 and 35 years old with Graves' hyperthyroidism.

The table lists this clonotype with many counts. The chain uses TRBV28 and TRBJ1-4; 8 positions agree with TRBD1. Germline V gives CDR1 MDHEN, CDR2 SYDVKM. Germline trimming cut 5 bases from V and 8 bases from J; bases unmatched to any gene: 7. CDR3 size: 14 residues. The CDR3 loop reads CASSDRGVREKLFF. The DNA for the CDR3 is TGTGCCAGCAGTGACAGGGGCGTTCGAGAAAAACTGTTTTTT.

There are a few counts of this clonotype. V and J are TRBV19 and TRBJ1-1; a possible D gene is TRBD1 (5 bases). CDR1 is LNHDA, CDR2 SQIVND, per germline (reference sequence). Trimming removed 1 base at V and 5 bases at J, with 20 bases between. This CDR3 contains 17 residues. CDR3 nucleotides: TGTGCCAGTAGTATAGGGGAATTGGGCAGGGTGTGGACTGAAGCTTTCTTT. Its protein is CASSIGELGRVWTEAFF. Full variable domain (missing parts from reference TRBV19 and TRBJ1-1): DGGITQSPKYLFRKEGQNVTLSCEQNLNHDAMYWYRQDPGQGLRLIYYSQIVNDFQKGDIAEGYSVSREKKESFPLTVTSAQKNPTAFYLCASSIGELGRVWTEAFFGQGTRLTVV.

The rearrangement joins TRBV19 to TRBJ1-5; D gene unclear. V was shortened by 4 bases and J by 3 bases, with 4 bases between the two germline ends. The CDR3 length is 12 residues. Germline V gives CDR1 LNHDA, CDR2 SQIVND (reference sequence). The CDR3 DNA reads TGTGCCAGTAGTAGGTTCAATCAGCCCCAGCATTTT. This encodes CASSRFNQPQHF.

The J gene is TRBJ2-5, the V gene TRBV24-1, with 10 bases identical to TRBD1. Germline V gene lookup returns CDR1 KGHDR and CDR2 SFDVKD. V trimming: 2 bases; J trimming: 5 bases; junction bases outside the gene matches: 16. The CDR3 is 19 residues long. The chain's CDR3 is CATSDYPGTGVSGGETQYF. The CDR3 region has the DNA TGTGCCACCAGTGATTACCCCGGGACAGGGGTCTCTGGGGGGGAGACCCAGTACTTC.

This chain links TRBV29-1 with TRBJ1-1, with D perhaps matching TRBD1 (5 bases). V was trimmed by 7 bases and J by 1 base, leaving 13 bases between them. The CDR3 is made up of 13 amino acids. Germline CDR1 and CDR2: SQVTM and ANQGSEA. The CDR3 DNA reads as TGCAGCGGGATCAGGGCTCAGAACACTGAAGCTTTCTTT. This translates into CSGIRAQNTEAFF.

V usage is TRBV12-3 or TRBV12-4 and J usage is TRBJ2-7, with D uncertain. V lost 8 bases and J 4 bases, leaving 18 bases between the germline ends. The CDR3 length is 14 residues. The CDR3 reads CASGAGLKPYEQYF. In nucleotides, the CDR3 is TGTGCCAGCGGTGCCGGGCTCAAACCTTACGAGCAGTACTTC.

This chain joins TRBV20-1 and TRBJ2-1, with D perhaps being TRBD1 or TRBD2 (5 bases each). V was shortened by 6 bases and J by 9 bases, with 18 bases between the two germline ends. This CDR3 region has 13 residues. CDR1 and CDR2 (germline): DFQATT, SNEGSKA (reference sequence). The CDR3 sequence: CSALGVLAAEQFF. CDR3 nucleotides: TGCAGTGCGCTGGGGGTCCTAGCAGCTGAGCAGTTCTTC.

Ten or more counts support this clonotype. The rearrangement uses TRBV11-2 and TRBJ2-7; TRBD2 is a possible D gene (6 bases). The CDR3 length is 16 residues. Deletions cut 5 bases from V and 1 base from J, with 18 bases between. Germline CDR1 and CDR2: SGHAT and FQNNGV. The CDR3 loop is CASSPLERRGSYEQYF. Here the CDR3 DNA reads TGTGCCAGCAGCCCGCTGGAGCGGAGGGGTTCCTACGAGCAGTACTTC.

The sample holds a few counts of this clonotype. This chain connects TRBV29-1 to TRBJ2-2; 7 nucleotides agree with TRBD2. The CDR3 has 16 amino acids. Germline CDR1 reads SQVTM; CDR2 reads ANQGSEA. V was clipped by 3 bases and J by 6 bases; unmatched bases: 13. The CDR3 sequence is CSVEAAAGVGAGELFF. CDR3 DNA sequence: TGCAGCGTTGAGGCGGCGGCGGGAGTTGGCGCCGGGGAGCTGTTTTTT.

This clonotype has a handful of counts. V gene TRBV20-1 combines with J gene TRBJ2-3, with 8 bases matching TRBD1. CDR1 is DFQATT, CDR2 SNEGSKA, per germline (reference sequence). The CDR3 is 12 amino acids. The CDR3 coding sequence is TGCGCCGGGGACAGGCTCACAGATACGCAGTATTTT. This translates into CAGDRLTDTQYF.

This clonotype has at least ten counts. The chain couples TRBV28 to TRBJ1-1, with D possibly TRBD1 on 6 matching bases. The CDR3 loop spans 13 amino acids. CDR1 and CDR2 (germline): MDHEN, SYDVKM. Trimming pared 4 bases from V and 6 bases from J, leaving 12 bases between. The CDR3 DNA sequence: TGTGCCAGCAGTTACAGGGATGGGGCTGAAGCTTTCTTT. It is translated as CASSYRDGAEAFF.

The chain couples TRBV7-3 to TRBJ2-2; 7 bases fit TRBD2. The CDR3 totals 16 residues. J gave up 4 bases and V 5 bases, and 10 bases lay outside the gene matches. Germline V gene sequence: CDR1 SGHTA, CDR2 FQGTGA. CDR3 sequence (DNA): TGTGCCAGCAGCCCCTCCGGGGGGACTCCCACCGGGGAGCTGTTTTTT. It yields the protein CASSPSGGTPTGELFF. Combining the CDR3 with reference TRBV7-3 and TRBJ2-2 gives the whole variable domain GAGVSQTPSNKVTEKGKYVELRCDPISGHTALYWYRQSLGQGPEFLIYFQGTGAADDSGLPNDRFFAVRPEGSVSTLKIQRTERGDSAVYLCASSPSGGTPTGELFFGEGSRLTVL.

This clonotype was detected only a few times. This rearrangement joins TRBV3-1 to TRBJ1-6, with 10 bases that match TRBD1. Looked up from germline, CDR1 is LGHDT and CDR2 is YNNKEL (reference sequence). The CDR3 is 14 amino acids. The V gene end was trimmed by 4 bases and the J gene end by 12 bases; junction bases not matched to a gene: 6. The CDR3 region is CASSLGQGVRPLHF. CDR3 sequence (DNA): TGTGCCAGCAGCCTAGGACAGGGGGTGAGACCCCTCCACTTT.

As regards this clonotype: A single base separates this from a much larger clone, so it may be a read error. DNA for the CDR3: TGCAGCGTTACTGGACAGGTCCCCTCAGATACGCAGTATTTT. Translation: CSVTGQVPSDTQYF. J is TRBJ2-3 and V is TRBV29-1, with 7 bases aligning to TRBD1. V trimming: 5 bases; J trimming: 4 bases; junction bases outside the gene matches: 9. CDR1 and CDR2 (germline): SQVTM, ANQGSEA. The CDR3 covers 14 residues.

Only a few counts were recorded for this clonotype. The CDR3: CASSLGLTTDTQYF. The CDR3 DNA reads as TGTGCCAGCAGTTTAGGCCTTACGACGGATACGCAGTATTTT. V and J are TRBV27 and TRBJ2-3, with D unresolved. There are 14 residues in the CDR3. V shed 2 bases and J shed 6 bases, with 12 bases lying between them. In germline, CDR1 is MNHEY, CDR2 SMNVEV (reference sequence).

The CDR3: CASSATPGFTYEQYF. DNA of the CDR3: TGTGCCAGTAGTGCCACCCCAGGATTTACCTACGAGCAGTACTTC. The rearrangement uses TRBV19 and TRBJ2-7; D remains ambiguous. CDR3 size: 15 residues. Trimming cost V 5 bases and J 2 bases, with 16 bases left between them. Germline CDR1 and CDR2: LNHDA and SQIVND (reference sequence). Based on the CDR3 plus reference TRBV19 and TRBJ2-7, the full variable domain is DGGITQSPKYLFRKEGQNVTLSCEQNLNHDAMYWYRQDPGQGLRLIYYSQIVNDFQKGDIAEGYSVSREKKESFPLTVTSAQKNPTAFYLCASSATPGFTYEQYFGPGTRLTVT.

This clonotype was counted a few times. The chain uses TRBV19 and TRBJ2-6; D unresolved. Trimming stripped 4 bases from V and 0 bases from J, with 7 bases between. CDR1 and CDR2 from the germline V gene are LNHDA and SQIVND (reference sequence). This CDR3 spans 15 amino acids. DNA for the CDR3: TGTGCCAGTAGTACACAGAGCTCTGGGGCCAACGTCCTGACTTTC. It yields the protein CASSTQSSGANVLTF.

This clonotype was recorded many times. V and J are TRBV29-1 and TRBJ2-7, with 7 bases matching TRBD1. This CDR3 is built from 14 residues. CDR1 is SQVTM and CDR2 is ANQGSEA in the germline V gene. J was trimmed by 0 bases and V by 4 bases; bases with no gene match: 6. This CDR3 reads CSVAPRQGSYEQYF. CDR3 DNA: TGCAGCGTTGCTCCGAGACAGGGCTCCTACGAGCAGTACTTC.

This clonotype showed up many times. The chain combines TRBV15 with TRBJ2-7, with 9 positions matching TRBD1. The CDR3 is 15 amino acids. The junction had 8 bases not matched to a gene; V was cut back by 6 bases and J by 2 bases. The germline gives CDR1 LNHNV, CDR2 YYDKDF (reference sequence). The CDR3 region is CATREPGQGTYEQYF. Written as DNA, the CDR3 is TGTGCCACCAGGGAACCGGGACAGGGTACCTACGAGCAGTACTTC. Based on the CDR3 plus reference TRBV15 and TRBJ2-7, the full variable domain is DAMVIQNPRYQVTQFGKPVTLSCSQTLNHNVMYWYQQKSSQAPKLLFHYYDKDFNNEADTPDNFQSRRPNTSFCFLDIRSPGLGDTAMYLCATREPGQGTYEQYFGPGTRLTVT.